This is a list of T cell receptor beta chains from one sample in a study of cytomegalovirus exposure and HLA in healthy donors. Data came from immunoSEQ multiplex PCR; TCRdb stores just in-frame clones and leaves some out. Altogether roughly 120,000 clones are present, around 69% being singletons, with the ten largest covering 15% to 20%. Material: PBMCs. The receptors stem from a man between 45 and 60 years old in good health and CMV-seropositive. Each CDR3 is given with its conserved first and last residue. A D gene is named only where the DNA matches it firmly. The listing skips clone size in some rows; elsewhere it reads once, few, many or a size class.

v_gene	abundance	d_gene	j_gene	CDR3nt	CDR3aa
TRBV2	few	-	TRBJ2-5	TGTGCCAGCAGTGATGGGGGGAAAGAGACCCAGTACTTC	CASSDGGKETQYF
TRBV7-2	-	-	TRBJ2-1	TGTGCCAGCACCCCAGCCGCAGGGATCTACAATGAGCAGTTCTTC	CASTPAAGIYNEQFF
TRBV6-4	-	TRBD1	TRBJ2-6	TGTGCCAGCAGTGGGGACAGCTCTGGGGCCAACGTCCTGACTTTC	CASSGDSSGANVLTF
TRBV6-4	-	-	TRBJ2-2	TGTGCCAGCAGTGACGGGGCTAACGGGGAGCTGTTTTTT	CASSDGANGELFF
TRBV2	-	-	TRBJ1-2	TGTGCCAGCAGTCGCGGGGGCGCGGCTGTCTACACCTTC	CASSRGGAAVYTF
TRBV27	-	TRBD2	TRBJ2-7	TGTGCCAGCAGTCTTGCTAGCGGAACCTACGAGCAGTACTTC	CASSLASGTYEQYF
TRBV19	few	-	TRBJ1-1	TGTGCCAGTAGTTCGTACGGTCTTAACACTGAAGCTTTCTTT	CASSSYGLNTEAFF
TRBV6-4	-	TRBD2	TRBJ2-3	TGTGCCAGCAGTAATGGACTAGAGACAGATACGCAGTATTTT	CASSNGLETDTQYF
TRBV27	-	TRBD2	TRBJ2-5	TGTGCCAGCAGTTTATCAACTAGCGGAGGGGGAAGGAAGACCCAGTACTTC	CASSLSTSGGGRKTQYF
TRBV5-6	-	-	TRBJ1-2	TGTGCCAGCAGCACCGTAGGGGGATGGGATGGCTACACCTTC	CASSTVGGWDGYTF
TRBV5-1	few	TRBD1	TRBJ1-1	TGCGCCAGCAGCTTGGACGGGACAGGGCAGACTGAAGCTTTCTTT	CASSLDGTGQTEAFF
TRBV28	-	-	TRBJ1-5	TGTGCCAGCAGTACCGCTGGCAGCCAGGTCAGTCAGCCCCAGCATTTT	CASSTAGSQVSQPQHF
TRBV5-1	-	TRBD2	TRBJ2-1	TGCGCCAGCAGCTTGTTACTAGCGGGAGGCTACAATGAGCAGTTCTTC	CASSLLLAGGYNEQFF
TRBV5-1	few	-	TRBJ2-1	TGCGCCAGCAGTGGAGTCGGGGTTGAGCAGTTCTTC	CASSGVGVEQFF
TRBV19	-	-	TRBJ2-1	TGTGCCAGTAGAACGGGTAATACAATGAGGCAGTTCTTC	CASRTGNTMRQFF
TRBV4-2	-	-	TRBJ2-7	TGTGCCAGCAGCCTCCAGGGACATTCCTCCTACGAGCAGTACTTC	CASSLQGHSSYEQYF
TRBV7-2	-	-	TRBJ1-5	TGTGCCAGCAGCTTAATCGGACAGAACAATCAGCCCCAGCATTTT	CASSLIGQNNQPQHF
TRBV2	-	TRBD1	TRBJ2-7	TGTGCCAGCAGTCTAGACAGGGCCTACGAGCAGTACTTC	CASSLDRAYEQYF
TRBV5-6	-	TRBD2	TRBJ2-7	TGTGCCAGCAGCTGGGGGACTAGCGGAACCTACGAGCAGTACTTC	CASSWGTSGTYEQYF
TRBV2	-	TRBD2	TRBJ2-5	TGTGCCAGCACGCAGGGGGGGACTAGCGAGGAGACCCAGTACTTC	CASTQGGTSEETQYF
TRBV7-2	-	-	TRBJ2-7	TGTGCCAGCAGCTTAGCGGGGGCCGCTTACTACGAGCAGTACTTC	CASSLAGAAYYEQYF
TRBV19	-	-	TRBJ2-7	TGTGCCAGTAGTATATGGGGGACATTAACGGTCTACGAGCAGTACTTC	CASSIWGTLTVYEQYF
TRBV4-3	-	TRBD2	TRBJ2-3	TGCGCCAGCAGCCCTAAAGGGCTAAGAGGACTAGCGGAGTTCACTAGCACAGATACGCAGTATTTT	CASSPKGLRGLAEFTSTDTQYF
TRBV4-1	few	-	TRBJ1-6	TGCGCCAGCAGCCAAGATCCGGGGGGCGCGAGGAATTCACCCCTCCACTTT	CASSQDPGGARNSPLHF
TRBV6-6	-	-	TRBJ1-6	TGTGCCAGCAGTTACTCCGCAGGGATTTCACCCCTCCACTTT	CASSYSAGISPLHF
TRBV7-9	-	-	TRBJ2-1	TGTGCCAGCAGCTTAATCGGTAGCGAGCAGTTCTTC	CASSLIGSEQFF
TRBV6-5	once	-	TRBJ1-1	TGTGCCAGCAGGTTACAGGTAAACACTGAAGCTTTCTTT	CASRLQVNTEAFF
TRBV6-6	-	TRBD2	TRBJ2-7	TGTGCCAGCAGTTCACTAGCGGGGATCTACGAGCAGTACTTC	CASSSLAGIYEQYF
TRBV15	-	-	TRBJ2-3	TGTGCCACCAGCAGAGATACTAGAGATACGCAGTATTTT	CATSRDTRDTQYF
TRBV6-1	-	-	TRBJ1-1	TGTGCCAGCCCCGGTTCAGGGGTCACTGAAGCTTTCTTT	CASPGSGVTEAFF
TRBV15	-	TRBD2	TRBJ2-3	TGTGCCACCGCGGGGGGGAGCACAGATACGCAGTATTTT	CATAGGSTDTQYF
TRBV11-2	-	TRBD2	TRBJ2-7	TGTGCCAGCAGCGTGGGACTAGCGATCTCCTACGAGCAGTACTTC	CASSVGLAISYEQYF
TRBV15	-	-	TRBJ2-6	TGTGCCACCAGCAGAGATAGTCGCCTTAGCTCTGGGGCCAACGTCCTGACTTTC	CATSRDSRLSSGANVLTF
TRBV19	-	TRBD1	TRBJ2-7	TGTGCCAGTAGTATGGACAGGGTTGGATACGAGCAGTACTTC	CASSMDRVGYEQYF
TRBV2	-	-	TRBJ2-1	TGTGCCAGCATTTTTCGGGTTTTTACAGGCAATGAGCAGTTCTTC	CASIFRVFTGNEQFF
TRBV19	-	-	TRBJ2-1	TGTGCCAGTAGTTACGGGGGAATAAAGAGGGATGAGCAGTTCTTC	CASSYGGIKRDEQFF
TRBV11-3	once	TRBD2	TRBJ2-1	TGTGCCAGCAGCACCCCTCCCGGGACTAGCGGGAGGGCCAGTGAGCAGTTCTTC	CASSTPPGTSGRASEQFF
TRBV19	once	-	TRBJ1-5	TGTGCCAGTAGTGAGCGATTTAGCAATCAGCCCCAGCATTTT	CASSERFSNQPQHF
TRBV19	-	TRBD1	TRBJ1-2	TGTGCCAGTAGTATTAATTTTGACAGGGGGCCCTATGGCTACACCTTC	CASSINFDRGPYGYTF
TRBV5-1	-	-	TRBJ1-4	TGCGCCAGCAGCTCGGGTTCAGCAACTAATGAAAAACTGTTTTTT	CASSSGSATNEKLFF
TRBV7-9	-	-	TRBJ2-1	TGTGCCAGCAGGCTAGGACTCCTCAATGAGCAGTTCTTC	CASRLGLLNEQFF
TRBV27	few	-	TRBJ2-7	TGTGCCAGCAGTTTAATTGCGGGATCAAACTACGAGCAGTACTTC	CASSLIAGSNYEQYF